These T cell receptor beta chains were read from a single sample in a study of somatic mutations in cytotoxic T cells in rheumatoid arthritis. TCRdb keeps only in-frame clones here, not all; method: immunoSEQ multiplex PCR. The table includes approximately 17,000 clones, about 77% detected once. Specimen: CD8+ T cells sorted from blood. The receptors derive from an adult with rheumatoid arthritis. Each CDR3 is given with its conserved first and last residue. D genes are given only for firm matches. Some rows have no size entry. The others give once, few or many, or a class for an expanded clone.

clone_size	d_call	v_call	j_call	cdr3_nt	cdr3_aa
-	-	TRBV9	TRBJ1-1	TGTGCCAGCAGCGTAGGGCAGGGCTCTGAAGCTTTCTTT	CASSVGQGSEAFF
-	-	TRBV30	TRBJ1-3	TGTGCCTGGATAGTCAAGCGGGGTGGTGGAAACACCATATATTTT	CAWIVKRGGGNTIYF
few	-	TRBV4-1	TRBJ2-3	TGCGCCAGCAGCCCCAGAGGAGATACGCAGTATTTT	CASSPRGDTQYF
-	-	TRBV7-8	TRBJ1-1	TGTGCCAGCAGCTTAGCCCTGGGGGCGGACACTGAAGCTTTCTTT	CASSLALGADTEAFF
-	-	TRBV10-3	TRBJ2-5	TGTGCCATCAGTGGGGGGTACCAAGAGACCCAGTACTTC	CAISGGYQETQYF
few	-	TRBV27	TRBJ2-2	TGTGCCAGCGGGAGAACCGGGGAGCTGTTTTTT	CASGRTGELFF
-	-	TRBV7-6	TRBJ2-7	TGTGCCAGCAGCTTAGTAATGGGTAGCTACGAGCAGTACTTC	CASSLVMGSYEQYF
-	-	TRBV9	TRBJ1-2	TGTGCCAGCAGCGTAGCCAGGGCTAACTATGGCTACACCTTC	CASSVARANYGYTF
once	TRBD1	TRBV27	TRBJ2-1	TGTGCCAGCAGTCCCGGCTCGACAGGGGTCAATGAGCAGTTCTTC	CASSPGSTGVNEQFF
once	-	TRBV27	TRBJ1-5	TGTGCCAGCAGCCCTTATGTGGGGAGCAATCAGCCCCAGCATTTT	CASSPYVGSNQPQHF
-	-	TRBV30	TRBJ1-3	TGTGCCTGGAGTGCAGCAGGGGAGCCCTCTGGAAACACCATATATTTT	CAWSAAGEPSGNTIYF
few	TRBD1	TRBV29-1	TRBJ1-2	TGCAGCGTCGAGGGACAGGACACCTATGGCTACACCTTC	CSVEGQDTYGYTF
once	TRBD2	TRBV2	TRBJ2-3	TGTGCCAGCAGTTGGACTAGCGGGGGGGCAGATACGCAGTATTTT	CASSWTSGGADTQYF
-	-	TRBV7-6	TRBJ2-1	TGTGCCAGCAGCCACAACGCCCAATCGTCCTACAATGAGCAGTTCTTC	CASSHNAQSSYNEQFF
-	-	TRBV28	TRBJ1-5	TGTGCCAGCAGTTTTGGTCAGCCCCAGCATTTT	CASSFGQPQHF
-	-	TRBV27	TRBJ1-1	TGTGCCAGCAGCCACGAGGGGGGGGGTGCGGAAGCTTTCTTT	CASSHEGGGAEAFF
-	-	TRBV19	TRBJ2-5	TGTGCCAGTACCCAACAGGGGACCCAGTACTTC	CASTQQGTQYF
-	-	TRBV10-2	TRBJ1-5	TGCGCCAGCAGTGAGTCGCTAGGGGAGGACCAGCCCCAGCATTTT	CASSESLGEDQPQHF
-	TRBD2	TRBV9	TRBJ2-3	TGTGCCAGCAGCGTAGAAGCGGGGGGGGTCACAGATACGCAGTATTTT	CASSVEAGGVTDTQYF
-	-	TRBV5-4	TRBJ2-5	TGTGCCAGCAGCGGGGGTGAGACCCAGTACTTC	CASSGGETQYF
-	-	TRBV10-3	TRBJ2-1	TGTGCCATCAGTGAGTCATCTAGTAGCTTCTACAATGAGCAGTTCTTC	CAISESSSSFYNEQFF
-	-	TRBV11-2	TRBJ2-6	TGTGCCAGCAGCCCCGCGGCCAACGTCCTGACTTTC	CASSPAANVLTF
few	-	TRBV5-6	TRBJ2-7	TGTGCCAGCAGCTTGGCAGGGAGCCCCTTAGGGCAGTACTTC	CASSLAGSPLGQYF
-	-	TRBV7-2	TRBJ2-3	TGTGCCAGCAGCTTAGTGCGGTGGGGGCGCATTAGCACAGATACGCAGTATTTT	CASSLVRWGRISTDTQYF
once	-	TRBV15	TRBJ2-1	TGTGCCACCGGGGAGGAACCCTCCTACAATGAGCAGTTCTTC	CATGEEPSYNEQFF
few	TRBD1	TRBV5-1	TRBJ1-4	TGCGCCAGCAGCTCGGTATCGGACACAGGGGATGAAAAACTGTTTTTT	CASSSVSDTGDEKLFF
-	TRBD1	TRBV29-1	TRBJ1-2	TGCAGCGTTGAAACAGGGGTCCATGGCTACACCTTC	CSVETGVHGYTF
-	-	TRBV6-6	TRBJ1-1	TGTGCCAGCAGTCAGACAGGCGCTGAAGCTTTCTTT	CASSQTGAEAFF
-	TRBD1	TRBV5-1	TRBJ2-2	TGCGCCAGCAGCAAAGGGACAGGGACGGGGGAGCTGTTTTTT	CASSKGTGTGELFF
-	TRBD1	TRBV5-1	TRBJ2-3	TGCGCCAGCAGCTTAACAGGGGGCACGACAGATACGCAGTATTTT	CASSLTGGTTDTQYF
-	-	TRBV10-3	TRBJ1-1	TGTGCCATCAGTGAGGAGGAGGAGGCTGAAGCTTTCTTT	CAISEEEEAEAFF
-	-	TRBV9	TRBJ2-7	TGTGCCAGCAGCGTAGGACACGGCCTTCTCTACGAGCAGTACTTC	CASSVGHGLLYEQYF
-	-	TRBV9	TRBJ1-1	TGTGCCAGCAGCGTAGATGCAGGGAACACTGAAGCTTTCTTT	CASSVDAGNTEAFF